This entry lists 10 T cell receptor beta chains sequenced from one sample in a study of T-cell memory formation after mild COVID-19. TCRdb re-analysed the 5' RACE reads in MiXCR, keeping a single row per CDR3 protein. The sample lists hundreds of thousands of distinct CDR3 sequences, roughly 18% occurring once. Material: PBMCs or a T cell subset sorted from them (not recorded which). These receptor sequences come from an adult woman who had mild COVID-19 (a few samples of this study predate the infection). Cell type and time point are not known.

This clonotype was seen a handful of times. The CDR3 nucleotides are TGTGCCAGCATGAAGGGACCGAGCTACGAGCAGTACTTC. It is translated as CASMKGPSYEQYF. This sequence joins TRBV6-1 and TRBJ2-7; either TRBD1 or TRBD2 may supply D (5 bases each). The CDR3 is 13 residues long. Germline assignment: CDR1 MNHNS and CDR2 SASEGT. With 7 bases removed from V and 3 bases from J, the gap between germline ends came to 13 bases.

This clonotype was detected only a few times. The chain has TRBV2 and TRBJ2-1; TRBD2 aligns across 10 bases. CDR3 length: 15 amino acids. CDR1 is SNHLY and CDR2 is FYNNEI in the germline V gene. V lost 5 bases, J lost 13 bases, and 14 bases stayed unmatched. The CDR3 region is CASSRGASGRDRQFF. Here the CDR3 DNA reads TGTGCCAGCAGTCGAGGGGCTAGCGGGAGAGACAGACAGTTCTTC.

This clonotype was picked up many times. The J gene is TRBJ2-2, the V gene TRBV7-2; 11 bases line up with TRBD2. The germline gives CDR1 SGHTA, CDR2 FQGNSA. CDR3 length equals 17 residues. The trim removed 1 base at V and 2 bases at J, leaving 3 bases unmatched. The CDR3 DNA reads TGTGCCAGCAGCTTAGGGCTAGCGGGAGGTAACACCGGGGAGCTGTTTTTT. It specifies CASSLGLAGGNTGELFF.

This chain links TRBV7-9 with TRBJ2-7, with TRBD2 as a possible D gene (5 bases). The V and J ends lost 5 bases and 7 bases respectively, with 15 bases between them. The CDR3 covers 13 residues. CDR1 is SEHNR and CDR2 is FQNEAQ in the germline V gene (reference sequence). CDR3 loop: CASSPALEEEQYF. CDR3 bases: TGTGCCAGCAGCCCCGCCTTGGAGGAGGAGCAGTACTTC.

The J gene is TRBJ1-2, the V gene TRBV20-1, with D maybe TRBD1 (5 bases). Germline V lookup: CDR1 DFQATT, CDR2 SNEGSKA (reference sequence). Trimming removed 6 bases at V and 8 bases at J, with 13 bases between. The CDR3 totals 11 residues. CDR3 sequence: CSAHGHAGYTF. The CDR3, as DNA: TGCAGTGCCCACGGACACGCGGGCTACACCTTC.

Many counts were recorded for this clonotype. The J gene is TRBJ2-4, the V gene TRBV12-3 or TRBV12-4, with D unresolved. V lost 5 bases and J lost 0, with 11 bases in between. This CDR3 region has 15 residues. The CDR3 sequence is CASSLREVAKNIQYF. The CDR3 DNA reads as TGTGCCAGCAGTCTCCGAGAGGTAGCCAAAAACATTCAGTACTTC.

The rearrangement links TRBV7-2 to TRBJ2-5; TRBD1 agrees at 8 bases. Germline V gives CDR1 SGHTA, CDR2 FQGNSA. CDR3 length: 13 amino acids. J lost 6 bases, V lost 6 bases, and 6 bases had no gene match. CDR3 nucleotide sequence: TGTGCCAGCAGTCTGGACAGGGCCCAGACCCAGTACTTC. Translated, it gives CASSLDRAQTQYF.

Here the CDR3 reads CSVEGPGQWAFF. The CDR3 DNA reads as TGCAGCGTTGAAGGCCCGGGACAGTGGGCTTTCTTT. This rearrangement joins TRBV29-1 to TRBJ1-1; TRBD1 agrees at 7 bases. The germline V gene has CDR1 SQVTM and CDR2 ANQGSEA. V dropped 1 base and J dropped 11; count of bases not matched to a gene: 7. The CDR3 length is 12 residues.

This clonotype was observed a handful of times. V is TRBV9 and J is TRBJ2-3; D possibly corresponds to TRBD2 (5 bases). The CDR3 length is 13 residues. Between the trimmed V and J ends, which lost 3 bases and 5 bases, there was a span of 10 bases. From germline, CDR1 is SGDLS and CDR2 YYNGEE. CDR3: CASSARGEDTQYF. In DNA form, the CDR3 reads TGTGCCAGCAGCGCCCGGGGTGAAGATACGCAGTATTTT.

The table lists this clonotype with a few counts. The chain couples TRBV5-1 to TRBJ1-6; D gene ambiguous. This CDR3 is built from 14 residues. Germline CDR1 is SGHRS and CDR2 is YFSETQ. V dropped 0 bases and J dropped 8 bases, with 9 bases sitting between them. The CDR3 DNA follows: TGCGCCAGCAGCTTGGGGGTAAGGTATTCACCCCTCCACTTT. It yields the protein CASSLGVRYSPLHF.